This TCR beta chain was captured in a study of T cells in Graves' hyperthyroidism and ophthalmopathy. Across the whole study: Peripheral blood was obtained at initial diagnosis, preceding any treatment.

This CDR3 has 12 amino acids. The germline V and J ends were trimmed by 1 base and 7 bases, with 5 bases remaining between them. CDR1 is LNHDA and CDR2 is SQIVND in the germline V gene (reference sequence). Study outcomes and limitations: Ophthalmopathy onset followed model prediction by a median about six months.

Recently diagnosed hyperthyroidism of less than 2 months' duration affected patients aged 18 to 65. This clonotype has at least ten counts. Its target is not known. The CDR3 regions of TCR beta were amplified from RNA transcripts. A set of HTBI primers served as the primers for a first-round RT-PCR of the TCR CDR3. One entry per CDR3 protein results from TCRdb running MiXCR on the multiplex PCR reads. The sample yields over 250,000 distinct CDR3 sequences, around a quarter seen once. The source is a man aged 35-49 years with Graves' hyperthyroidism that later progressed to Graves' ophthalmopathy. The sample comprised blood. The V gene is TRBV19, the J gene TRBJ1-5; D is unclear. CDR3 in amino acids: CASSIVDQPQHF. In nucleotides, the CDR3 is TGTGCCAGTAGTATAGTGGACCAGCCCCAGCATTTT.